One and the same sample provided the 22 T cell receptor beta chains below, sequenced in a study of blood T cells in healthy people across ages. Alongside a J-beta primer mix, a sample-barcoded 5' primer served in a second PCR lasting roughly 6 to 12 cycles. TCRdb processed the 5' RACE reads anew with MiXCR; each CDR3 protein has one entry. The data contain hundreds of thousands of distinct CDR3 sequences, 44% of them seen just once; the ten biggest clones take up about a fifth. The specimen sequenced was blood. These receptors all stem from a man aged 55 to 69 in good health.

A few counts support this clonotype. The V call is TRBV29-1, the J call TRBJ2-2; D possibly matches TRBD1 or TRBD2 (5 bases each). V lost 7 bases, J lost 0 bases, and 12 bases lay in between. The CDR3 has 14 amino acids. Germline V gene data show CDR1 as SQVTM and CDR2 as ANQGSEA. CDR3 loop: CSGSGTTNTGELFF. The DNA of the CDR3 is TGCAGCGGCTCAGGGACCACGAACACCGGGGAGCTGTTTTTT.

This clonotype turned up a few times. The chain joins TRBV29-1 to TRBJ2-7, with D maybe TRBD1 (6 bases). The germline CDR1 and CDR2 sequences are SQVTM and ANQGSEA. Trimming took 6 bases from V and 3 from J, leaving 12 bases between them. CDR3 length: 12 residues. The CDR3 region has the DNA TGCAGCGTGGGGGAACAGGGCTACGAGCAGTACTTC. Translation gives CSVGEQGYEQYF.

This chain links TRBV11-2 with TRBJ1-1; D gene unclear. CDR1 is SGHAT and CDR2 is FQNNGV in the germline V gene. Trimming removed 0 bases at V and 4 bases at J, with 6 bases between. This CDR3 is built from 13 residues. For the CDR3, the DNA is TGTGCCAGCAGCTTAGACCTAAGCACTGAAGCTTTCTTT. Amino acids: CASSLDLSTEAFF.

This chain connects TRBV6-2 or TRBV6-3 to TRBJ1-1, with TRBD1 matching over 9 bases. The germline V gene has CDR1 MNHEY and CDR2 SVGEGT. V lost 7 bases, J lost 0 bases, and 6 bases stayed unmatched. CDR3 length: 15 amino acids. As DNA, the CDR3 is TGTGCCAGCAAACCCGGGACAGGGCTGAACACTGAAGCTTTCTTT. Amino acids: CASKPGTGLNTEAFF.

This sequence joins TRBV20-1 and TRBJ2-1; no clear D. CDR3 size: 13 residues. Trimming shortened V by 4 bases and J by 14 bases, and 21 bases separated the two germline ends. Looked up from germline, CDR1 is DFQATT and CDR2 is SNEGSKA (reference sequence). CDR3 region: CSAMTPDRFSEFF. The DNA of the CDR3 is TGCAGTGCTATGACCCCCGACCGGTTTTCGGAGTTCTTC.

The chain uses TRBV5-1 and TRBJ2-3; D gene unclear. Trimming cost V 0 bases and J 4 bases, with 15 bases left between them. Germline values: CDR1 SGHRS, CDR2 YFSETQ. The CDR3 covers 16 residues. The CDR3 protein is CASSLVIVSASDTQYF. The CDR3 DNA reads TGCGCCAGCAGCTTGGTTATAGTGTCCGCGTCAGATACGCAGTATTTT.

The chain employs TRBV15 and TRBJ2-5; D perhaps matches TRBD1 (6 bases). Germline V gene data show CDR1 as LNHNV and CDR2 as YYDKDF (reference sequence). V gave up 6 bases and J gave up 11 bases, with 28 bases separating them. The length of the CDR3 is 16 residues. CDR3: CATREGRQGPYNEQYF. DNA of the CDR3: TGTGCCACCAGAGAGGGACGGCAGGGGCCTTACAATGAGCAGTACTTC. Supplemented by reference TRBV15 and TRBJ2-5, the full variable domain reads DAMVIQNPRYQVTQFGKPVTLSCSQTLNHNVMYWYQQKSSQAPKLLFHYYDKDFNNEADTPDNFQSRRPNTSFCFLDIRSPGLGDTAMYLCATREGRQGPYNEQYFGPGTRLLVL.

At least ten counts were recorded for this clonotype. This sequence joins TRBV7-6 and TRBJ2-7, with D unclear. The CDR3 extends over 15 amino acids. Germline lookup yields CDR1 SGHVS and CDR2 FNYEAQ. Trimming stripped 1 base from V and 3 bases from J, with 13 bases between. CDR3 DNA sequence: TGTGCCAGCAGCTTAGACAGAAGCACTGTCTACGAGCAGTACTTC. Amino acids: CASSLDRSTVYEQYF.

The chain is built from TRBV20-1 and TRBJ2-7; D unresolved. V lost 4 bases, J lost 2 bases, and 12 bases lay in between. The length of the CDR3 is 13 residues. Germline assignment: CDR1 DFQATT and CDR2 SNEGSKA (reference sequence). The CDR3 DNA follows: TGCAGTGCTACAGGACGGGCCGCCTACGAGCAGTACTTC. Its translation: CSATGRAAYEQYF.

The chain links TRBV12-3 or TRBV12-4 to TRBJ2-3, with D unresolved. The CDR3 totals 14 residues. Trimming removed 5 bases from V and 3 bases from J, with 12 bases in between. CDR3 region: CASSVDLTTDTQYF. CDR3 sequence (DNA): TGTGCCAGCAGTGTGGATCTCACGACAGATACGCAGTATTTT.

V gene TRBV3-1 combines with J gene TRBJ2-5; TRBD1 is a possible D gene (6 bases). CDR3 size: 18 residues. Germline V gene data show CDR1 as LGHDT and CDR2 as YNNKEL (reference sequence). V lost 4 bases and J lost 2, with 23 bases in between. CDR3 DNA sequence: TGTGCCAGCAGCCTAAAAGAGAGAGGACAGATGAATCAAGAGACCCAGTACTTC. Its protein is CASSLKERGQMNQETQYF.

The gene calls are TRBV28 and TRBJ1-1; TRBD1 matches 8 bases. The ends lost 10 bases at V and 1 base at J; junction bases unmatched: 8. The CDR3 length is 14 residues. Germline CDR1 is MDHEN and CDR2 is SYDVKM. Here the CDR3 reads CANSPTGGNTEAFF. As DNA, the CDR3 is TGTGCCAACAGCCCTACAGGGGGGAACACTGAAGCTTTCTTT.

In regard to this clonotype: The junction differs from germline at one of its ends, possibly a read error. This sequence joins TRBV28 and TRBJ2-3; 7 bases fit TRBD1. Germline CDR1 is MDHEN and CDR2 is SYDVKM. This CDR3 has 16 residues. In DNA form, the CDR3 reads TGTGCCGGCAGTTCCCCCCAGGGGGAAGGGACAGATACGCAGTATTTT. Its protein is CAGSSPQGEGTDTQYF.

This clonotype was found a few times. V gene TRBV6-5 combines with J gene TRBJ2-7; D might be TRBD1 (8 bases). Trimming cost V 4 bases and J 3 bases, with 22 bases left between them. This CDR3 contains 17 residues. Germline V gene sequence: CDR1 MNHEY, CDR2 SVGAGI. The CDR3 DNA reads TGTGCCAGCAGTTGGGAGGGTGGGACAGGAGGGATCTACGAGCAGTACTTC. Translated, it gives CASSWEGGTGGIYEQYF.

This clonotype has just a few counts. The rearrangement uses TRBV12-3 or TRBV12-4 and TRBJ2-1, with 9 bases identical to TRBD2. V lost 5 bases, J lost 7 bases, and 12 bases stayed unmatched. The CDR3 totals 16 residues. The CDR3 spells CASSPTGLALRNEQFF. The CDR3 coding sequence is TGTGCCAGCAGTCCGACGGGACTAGCTTTAAGGAATGAGCAGTTCTTC.

The chain recombines TRBV15 with TRBJ2-6, with a tentative D call TRBD2 (6 bases). Trimming pared 3 bases from V and 12 bases from J, leaving 15 bases between. CDR3 length: 14 amino acids. Germline V gene lookup returns CDR1 LNHNV and CDR2 YYDKDF (reference sequence). CDR3 sequence (DNA): TGTGCCACCAGCAGCTCCGGGGGTTTTAGCGTCCTGACTTTC. As protein: CATSSSGGFSVLTF.

This chain uses TRBV4-1 with TRBJ1-6; the D is unclear. V was shortened by 1 base and J by 5 bases, with 9 bases between the two germline ends. Germline loops: CDR1 MGHRA, CDR2 YSYEKL. This CDR3 contains 15 residues. CDR3 in amino acids: CASSQGQVDNSPLHF. The CDR3 nucleotides are TGCGCCAGCAGCCAAGGGCAGGTTGATAATTCACCCCTCCACTTT.

This clonotype was seen a handful of times. The chain is built from TRBV6-2 or TRBV6-3 and TRBJ2-5; perhaps TRBD2 as D (6 bases). The CDR3 covers 17 residues. V lost 6 bases and J 0 bases, leaving 20 bases between the germline ends. Germline assignment: CDR1 MNHEY and CDR2 SVGEGT. CDR3 sequence reads: CASRKKLSGAYQETQYF. The CDR3 DNA sequence: TGTGCCAGCAGGAAAAAGCTTAGCGGTGCGTACCAAGAGACCCAGTACTTC.

This sequence joins TRBV27 and TRBJ2-7, with 9 nucleotides matching TRBD2. The junction had 6 bases not matched to a gene; V was cut back by 3 bases and J by 6 bases. The germline CDR1 and CDR2 sequences are MNHEY and SMNVEV (reference sequence). The CDR3 is 14 amino acids. The CDR3 loop reads CASSLGGGAGEQYF. The CDR3 nucleotides read TGTGCCAGCAGTTTGGGCGGGGGGGCCGGCGAGCAGTACTTC.

V is TRBV20-1 and J is TRBJ2-4, with TRBD2 matching over 9 bases. V trimming: 5 bases; J trimming: 3 bases; junction bases outside the gene matches: 11. The germline CDR1 and CDR2 sequences are DFQATT and SNEGSKA (reference sequence). The CDR3 is 16 amino acids. The CDR3 spells CSAPLAGGRVKNIQYF. The CDR3, as DNA: TGCAGTGCTCCTTTGGCGGGGGGGCGGGTCAAAAACATTCAGTACTTC.

As to this clonotype: Being one base from a much bigger clone, this may be a read error. This chain links TRBV5-5 with TRBJ2-5; 9 nucleotides agree with TRBD1. Germline CDR1 SGHKS, CDR2 YYEKEE (reference sequence). This CDR3 has 16 amino acids. The CDR3 coding sequence is TGTGCCAGCAGCTTGGGAGGACAGGGGACCCAAGGGACCCAGTACTTC. Translation: CASSLGGQGTQGTQYF.

The chain couples TRBV4-3 to TRBJ2-1; 10 bases align to TRBD2. The CDR3 has 17 amino acids. The germline gives CDR1 LGHNA, CDR2 YSLEER. J lost 2 bases, V lost 0 bases, and 4 bases had no gene match. This chain's CDR3 is CASSQDLTSGAYNEQFF. In DNA form, the CDR3 reads TGCGCCAGCAGCCAAGATCTTACTAGCGGGGCCTACAATGAGCAGTTCTTC.